One and the same sample provided the 3 T cell receptor beta chains below, sequenced in a study of cytomegalovirus exposure and HLA in healthy donors. The assay was immunoSEQ multiplex PCR, and TCRdb's table has in-frame clones only and misses some. The data contain 350,000 or so clones, about nine tenths of them singletons. Sequences were obtained from PBMCs. Source of these receptors: a woman aged 18-29 years in good health and CMV-seronegative.

This clone was observed a single time. The chain uses TRBV10-3 and TRBJ2-7; the match to TRBD2 covers 8 bases. The V gene's germline CDR1 is ENHRY and CDR2 SYGVKD. The V and J ends lost 0 bases and 0 bases, in that order; junction bases with no gene match: 10. The CDR3 covers 18 residues. The CDR3 DNA reads as TGTGCCATCAGTGAGTCGATAGCGGGATTCTCCCGCTCCTACGAGCAGTACTTC. This translates into CAISESIAGFSRSYEQYF.

The chain recombines TRBV7-2 with TRBJ2-5, with 10 positions matching TRBD1. The CDR3 sequence is 19 residues long. Germline trimming cut 1 base from V and 5 bases from J; bases unmatched to any gene: 16. Germline lookup yields CDR1 SGHTA and CDR2 FQGNSA. The CDR3 bases are TGTGCCAGCAGCTTAGGCCCCCCCAAACCGGGACAGGGGTCGGAGACCCAGTACTTC. This sequence encodes CASSLGPPKPGQGSETQYF.

The chain employs TRBV27 and TRBJ1-4, with a weak D call TRBD1 (5 bases). V lost 6 bases to trimming and J lost 7 bases, with 21 bases between them. The germline gives CDR1 MNHEY, CDR2 SMNVEV (reference sequence). This CDR3 has 16 amino acids. CDR3 loop: CASRRQRGGIGEKLFF. The CDR3 nucleotides read TGTGCCAGCAGGAGACAACGCGGGGGGATTGGTGAAAAACTGTTTTTT.